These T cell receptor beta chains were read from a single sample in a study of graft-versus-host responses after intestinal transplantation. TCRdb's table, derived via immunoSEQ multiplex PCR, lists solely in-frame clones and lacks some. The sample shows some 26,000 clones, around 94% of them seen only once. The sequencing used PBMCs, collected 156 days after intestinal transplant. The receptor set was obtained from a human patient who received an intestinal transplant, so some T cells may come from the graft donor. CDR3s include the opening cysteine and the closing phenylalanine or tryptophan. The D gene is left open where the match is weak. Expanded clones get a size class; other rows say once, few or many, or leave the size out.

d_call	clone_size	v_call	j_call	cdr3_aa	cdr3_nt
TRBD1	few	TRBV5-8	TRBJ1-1	CASSLEGGTVDEAFF	TGTGCCAGCAGCTTGGAGGGCGGGACAGTCGATGAAGCTTTCTTT
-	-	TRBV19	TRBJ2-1	CASSWTVISYNEQFF	TGTGCCAGTAGTTGGACGGTAATCTCCTACAATGAGCAGTTCTTC
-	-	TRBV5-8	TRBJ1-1	CASSLAGTPNTEAFF	TGTGCCAGCAGCTTGGCCGGGACGCCGAACACTGAAGCTTTCTTT
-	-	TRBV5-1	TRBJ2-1	CASSLAFGRNEQFF	TGCGCCAGCAGCTTGGCGTTCGGCCGCAATGAGCAGTTCTTC
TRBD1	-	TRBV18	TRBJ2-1	CASSPRGQGNNEQFF	TGTGCCAGCTCACCACGTGGACAGGGAAACAATGAGCAGTTCTTC
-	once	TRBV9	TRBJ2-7	CASSPLTPGLDYEQYF	TGTGCCAGCAGCCCACTAACTCCGGGACTCGACTACGAGCAGTACTTC
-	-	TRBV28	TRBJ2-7	CASSPHSGSYEQYF	TGTGCCAGCAGTCCTCATTCGGGTTCCTACGAGCAGTACTTC
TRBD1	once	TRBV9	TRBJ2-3	CASSVAATLHSRGFTDTQYF	TGTGCCAGCAGCGTAGCTGCTACATTACATTCCAGGGGGTTCACAGATACGCAGTATTTT
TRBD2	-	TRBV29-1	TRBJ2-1	CSVDGFREGNTYNEQFF	TGCAGCGTTGACGGATTCAGGGAGGGGAATACCTACAATGAGCAGTTCTTC
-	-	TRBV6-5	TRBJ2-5	CASSYLSGVQETQYF	TGTGCCAGCAGTTACCTCTCGGGGGTCCAAGAGACCCAGTACTTC
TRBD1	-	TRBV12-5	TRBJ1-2	CASGFYAPGQSKGYTF	TGTGCTAGTGGTTTTTACGCACCGGGACAGTCAAAAGGCTACACCTTC
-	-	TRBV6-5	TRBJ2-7	CASSYSSGGGGRQYF	TGTGCCAGCAGTTATTCTAGTGGCGGAGGTGGACGGCAGTACTTC
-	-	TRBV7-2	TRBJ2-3	CASSLYGDTQYF	TGTGCCAGCAGCTTATATGGGGATACGCAGTATTTT
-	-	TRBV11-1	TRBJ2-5	CASSVERRETQYF	TGTGCCAGCAGCGTAGAGAGACGGGAGACCCAGTACTTC
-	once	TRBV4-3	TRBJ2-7	CASSQDVSYEQYF	TGCGCCAGCAGCCAAGATGTGAGCTACGAGCAGTACTTC
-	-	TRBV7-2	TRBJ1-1	CASSPRGTEAFF	TGTGCCAGCAGCCCAAGGGGCACTGAAGCTTTCTTT